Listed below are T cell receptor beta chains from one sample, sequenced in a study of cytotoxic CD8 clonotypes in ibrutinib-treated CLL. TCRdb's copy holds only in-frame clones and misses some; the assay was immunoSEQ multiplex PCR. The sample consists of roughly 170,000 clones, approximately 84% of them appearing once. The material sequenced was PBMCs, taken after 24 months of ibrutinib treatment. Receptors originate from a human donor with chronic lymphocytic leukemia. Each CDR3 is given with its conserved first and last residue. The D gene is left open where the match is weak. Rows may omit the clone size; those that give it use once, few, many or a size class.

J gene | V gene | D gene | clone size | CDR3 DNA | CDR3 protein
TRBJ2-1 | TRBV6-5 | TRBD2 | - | TGTGCCAGCTTTGTAGCGGGGCGGAATGAGCAGTTCTTC | CASFVAGRNEQFF
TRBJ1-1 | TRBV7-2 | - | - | TGTGCCAGCAGCTCAATAAGACTCACTGAAGCTTTCTTT | CASSSIRLTEAFF
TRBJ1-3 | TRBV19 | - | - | TGTGCCAGTAGTATGGCTGACGACTCTGGAAACACCATATATTTT | CASSMADDSGNTIYF
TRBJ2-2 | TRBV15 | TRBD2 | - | TGTGCCACCAGCAGAGTGGGACTAGGGGTGACCGGGGAGCTGTTTTTT | CATSRVGLGVTGELFF
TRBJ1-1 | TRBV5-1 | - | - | TGCGCCAGCAGCCCCCTAGTGATTATGAACACTGAAGCTTTCTTT | CASSPLVIMNTEAFF
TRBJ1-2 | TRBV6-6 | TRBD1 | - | TGTGCCAGCAGCCCTGACAGGGTCGGCGGCTACACCTTC | CASSPDRVGGYTF
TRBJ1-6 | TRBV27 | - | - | TGTGCCAGCAGTCCGAGGAAGGATTCACCCCTCCACTTT | CASSPRKDSPLHF
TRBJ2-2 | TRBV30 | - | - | TGTGCCTGGAGTCCCAGTTACAGCGGGGAGCTGTTTTTT | CAWSPSYSGELFF
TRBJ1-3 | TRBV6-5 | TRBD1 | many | TGTGCCAGCAGTCCGGGACAGGGAAACACCATATATTTT | CASSPGQGNTIYF
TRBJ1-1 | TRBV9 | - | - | TGTGCCAGCAGCGTTTTAATGAACACTGAAGCTTTCTTT | CASSVLMNTEAFF
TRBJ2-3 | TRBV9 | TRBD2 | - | TGTGCCAGCAGCGTAGGGGGCGGGAGGGCCACAGATACGCAGTATTTT | CASSVGGGRATDTQYF
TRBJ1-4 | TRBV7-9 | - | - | TGTGCCAGCAGCTTAACGGGGGGAAATGAAAAACTGTTTTTT | CASSLTGGNEKLFF
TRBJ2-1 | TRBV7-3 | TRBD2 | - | TGTGCCAGCAGCTTAAGCGGGACTAGCGGGGGTAGCTCCTACAATGAGCAGTTCTTC | CASSLSGTSGGSSYNEQFF
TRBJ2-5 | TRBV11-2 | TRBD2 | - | TGTGCCAGCAGCTTAGGACTAGCGGGAGTTAGAGAGACCCAGTACTTC | CASSLGLAGVRETQYF
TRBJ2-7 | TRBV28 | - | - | TGTGCCAGCAGTGAGGGGGGTTTGTATCTCGAGCAGTACTTC | CASSEGGLYLEQYF
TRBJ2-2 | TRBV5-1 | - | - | TGCGCCAGCAGCTTCCTAGCTCAACTCCCCGGGGAGCTGTTTTTT | CASSFLAQLPGELFF
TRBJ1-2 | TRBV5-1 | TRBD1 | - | TGCGCCAGCAGACTGGGAACAGGGGCTAACTATGGCTACACCTTC | CASRLGTGANYGYTF
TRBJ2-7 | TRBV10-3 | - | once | TGTGCCATCGGTATTAGCGGCCCCTACGAGCAGTACTTC | CAIGISGPYEQYF
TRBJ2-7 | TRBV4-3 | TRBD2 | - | TGCGCCAGCAGCCAAGAGAGCGGGAGGCTCCCCGAGCAGTACTTC | CASSQESGRLPEQYF
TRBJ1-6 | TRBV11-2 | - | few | TGTGCCAGCAACCATCAGGGCGGCTATAATTCACCCCTCCACTTT | CASNHQGGYNSPLHF
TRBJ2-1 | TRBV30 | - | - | TGTGCCTGGAGCTCAGGGTACAATGAGCAGTTCTTC | CAWSSGYNEQFF
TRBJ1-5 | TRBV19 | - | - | TGTGCCAGTAAGCCTTACAATCAGCCCCAGCATTTT | CASKPYNQPQHF
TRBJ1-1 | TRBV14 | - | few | TGTGCCAGCAGCCTCCGACGGGACACTGAAGCTTTCTTT | CASSLRRDTEAFF
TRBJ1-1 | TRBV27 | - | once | TGTGCCAGCAGACCCCAACAGGGAGGGAACACTGAAGCTTTCTTT | CASRPQQGGNTEAFF
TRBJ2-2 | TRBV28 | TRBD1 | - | TGTGCCAGCACCGTGACAGGGATCACCGGGGAGCTGTTTTTT | CASTVTGITGELFF
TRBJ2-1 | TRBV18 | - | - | TGTGCCAGCTCACCAGTGCAGTTAGGGAATGAGCAGTTCTTC | CASSPVQLGNEQFF
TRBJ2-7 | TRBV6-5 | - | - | TGTGCCAGCAGTGAAAGGGGTCAGGGCGACGAGCAGTACTTC | CASSERGQGDEQYF
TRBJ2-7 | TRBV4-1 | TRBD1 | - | TGCGCCAGCAGCCCTGGACAGGGTTCCTACGAGCAGTACTTC | CASSPGQGSYEQYF
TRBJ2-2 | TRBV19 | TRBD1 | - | TGTGCCAGTAGCGGAACCGGGACAGGAAACACCGGGGAGCTGTTTTTT | CASSGTGTGNTGELFF
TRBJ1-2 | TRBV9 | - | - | TGTGCCAGCAGCGTAGTAACAGGCCTGGGGGGCTACACCTTC | CASSVVTGLGGYTF
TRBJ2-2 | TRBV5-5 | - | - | TGTGCCAGCAGCTTCTTTGGGACCGGGGAGCTGTTTTTT | CASSFFGTGELFF
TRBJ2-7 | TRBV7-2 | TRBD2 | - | TGTGCCAGCAGCCGCGGACTGACTAGCGGGATTAGCTCCTACGAGCAGTACTTC | CASSRGLTSGISSYEQYF
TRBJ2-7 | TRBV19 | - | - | TGTGCCAGTAGTCGGACGGAGTTCTACGAGCAGTACTTC | CASSRTEFYEQYF
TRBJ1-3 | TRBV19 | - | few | TGTGCCAGTAGTACGCAGGCGGGAAACACCATATATTTT | CASSTQAGNTIYF
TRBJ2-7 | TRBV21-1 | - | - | TGTGCCAGCAGCAAAGCCTCGCCGGAGCAGTACTTC | CASSKASPEQYF
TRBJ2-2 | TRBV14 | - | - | TGTGCCAGCAGCCAAGATTCGGTGAAAACAAACACCGGGGAGCTGTTTTTT | CASSQDSVKTNTGELFF
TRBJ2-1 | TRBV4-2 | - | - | TGTGCCAGCAGCCAAGATGCCCCGGACGGAAGGGACCGGTTAATCTACAATGAGCAGTTCTTC | CASSQDAPDGRDRLIYNEQFF
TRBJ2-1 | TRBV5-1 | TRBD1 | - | TGCGCCAGCAGCTTGGAGACAGGGGTCTACAATGAGCAGTTCTTC | CASSLETGVYNEQFF
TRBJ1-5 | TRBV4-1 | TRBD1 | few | TGCGCCAGCAGCCAGGGACAGGGGAGAAGGAATCAGCCCCAGCATTTT | CASSQGQGRRNQPQHF
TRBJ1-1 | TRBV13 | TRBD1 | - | TGTGCCAGCAGCTCGGGGACAGGGGAAATGAACACTGAAGCTTTCTTT | CASSSGTGEMNTEAFF
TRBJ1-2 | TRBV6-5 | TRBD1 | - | TGTGCCAGCAGTTACGCACAGGGGAGGTTCCTTGGTGGCTACACCTTC | CASSYAQGRFLGGYTF
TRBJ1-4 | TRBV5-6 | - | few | TGTGCCAGCAGCTTGCAGGGTGGTCGGAATGAAAAACTGTTTTTT | CASSLQGGRNEKLFF
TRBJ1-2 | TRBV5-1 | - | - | TGCGCCAGCAGCTCAACACCCACTAACTATGGCTACACCTTC | CASSSTPTNYGYTF
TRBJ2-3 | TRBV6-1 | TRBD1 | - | TGTGCCAGCAGGGGGACAGTTGGTACGCAGTATTTT | CASRGTVGTQYF
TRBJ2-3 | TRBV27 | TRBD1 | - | TGTGCCAGCAGTTTACGACAGGGAAACACAGATACGCAGTATTTT | CASSLRQGNTDTQYF
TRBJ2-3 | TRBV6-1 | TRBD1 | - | TGTGCCAGCAGTGAATTCAGGGGGCGGACAGATACGCAGTATTTT | CASSEFRGRTDTQYF
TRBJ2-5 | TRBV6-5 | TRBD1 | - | TGTGCCAGCAGCCTGACAGGGGGTACCCAAGAGACCCAGTACTTC | CASSLTGGTQETQYF
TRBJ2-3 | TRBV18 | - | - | TGTGCCAGCTCACTTTGGACAGGCACAGATACGCAGTATTTT | CASSLWTGTDTQYF
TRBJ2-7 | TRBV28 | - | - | TGTGCCACTATTACTAGCACCTACGAGCAGTACTTC | CATITSTYEQYF